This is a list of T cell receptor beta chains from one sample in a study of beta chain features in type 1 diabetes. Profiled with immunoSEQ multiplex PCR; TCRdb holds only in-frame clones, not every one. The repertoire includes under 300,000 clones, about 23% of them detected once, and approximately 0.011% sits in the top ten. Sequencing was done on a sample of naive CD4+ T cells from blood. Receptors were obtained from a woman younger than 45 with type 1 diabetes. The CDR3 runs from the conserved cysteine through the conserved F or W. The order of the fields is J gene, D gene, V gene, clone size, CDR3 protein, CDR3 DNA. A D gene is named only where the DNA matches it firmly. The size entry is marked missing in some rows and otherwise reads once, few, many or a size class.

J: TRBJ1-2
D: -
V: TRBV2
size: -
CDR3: CASSEFGNYGYTF
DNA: TGTGCCAGCAGTGAATTCGGGAACTATGGCTACACCTTC

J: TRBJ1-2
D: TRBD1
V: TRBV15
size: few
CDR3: CATSRGQGVDGYTF
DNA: TGTGCCACCAGCAGAGGACAGGGCGTCGATGGCTACACCTTC

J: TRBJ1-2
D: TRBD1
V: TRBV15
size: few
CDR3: CATSRASGGGYTF
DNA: TGTGCCACCAGCAGAGCTTCAGGGGGTGGCTACACCTTC

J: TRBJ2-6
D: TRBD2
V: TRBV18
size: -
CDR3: CASSPGTSGSGANVLTF
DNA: TGTGCCAGCTCACCAGGGACTAGCGGCTCTGGGGCCAACGTCCTGACTTTC

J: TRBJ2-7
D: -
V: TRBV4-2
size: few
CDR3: CASSQENWRDSYEQYF
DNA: TGTGCCAGCAGCCAAGAGAATTGGCGGGACTCCTACGAGCAGTACTTC

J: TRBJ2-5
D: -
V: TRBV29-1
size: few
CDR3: CSVTKGVQETQYF
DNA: TGCAGCGTTACCAAGGGGGTCCAAGAGACCCAGTACTTC

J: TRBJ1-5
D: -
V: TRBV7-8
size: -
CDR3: CASSSHSTAQHF
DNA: TGTGCCAGCAGCTCGCACAGCACGGCCCAGCATTTT

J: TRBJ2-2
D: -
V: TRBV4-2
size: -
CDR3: CASSQDKSPGVITGELFF
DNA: TGTGCCAGCAGCCAAGATAAAAGTCCGGGAGTTATCACCGGGGAGCTGTTTTTT

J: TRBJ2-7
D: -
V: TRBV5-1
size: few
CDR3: CASGRDTVTYEQYF
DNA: TGCGCCAGCGGCCGGGACACGGTTACCTACGAGCAGTACTTC

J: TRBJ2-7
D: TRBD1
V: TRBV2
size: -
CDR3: CASSDGTGGYEQYF
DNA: TGTGCCAGCAGTGACGGGACAGGGGGGTACGAGCAGTACTTC